The 30 T cell receptor beta chains reported below all come from one sample, sequenced in a study of human T cells and chemical hapten exposure. TCRdb called the RACE reads again in MiXCR, with one record for every CDR3 protein. The sample holds 60,000 to 70,000 distinct CDR3 sequences, around 9.9% seen once. As to time point: pre-sensitization, week 0. Specified treatment: therapeutic diphenylcyclopropenone sensitization with weekly scalp DPC. Material: whole blood, obtained in connection with sensitization to the hapten diphenylcyclopropenone (DPC). These receptors all come from a woman in her fifties or sixties with alopecia areata. Some clones in this sample may be carry-over from other donors' samples.

This clonotype occurred many times. The chain couples TRBV5-1 to TRBJ2-1, with D tentatively TRBD2 (6 bases). V was pared by 0 bases and J by 1 base, with 14 bases between. The CDR3 contains 17 residues. Germline V lookup: CDR1 SGHRS, CDR2 YFSETQ. CDR3 coding DNA: TGCGCCAGCAGCTTGGCCCCGCCCGGGGGTTCCTACAATGAGCAGTTCTTC. Its protein is CASSLAPPGGSYNEQFF.

This clonotype has just a few counts. The chain employs TRBV7-2 and TRBJ2-3, with TRBD2 identical over 8 bases. CDR1 and CDR2 (germline): SGHTA, FQGNSA. This CDR3 comprises 13 residues. The ends lost 5 bases at V and 8 bases at J; junction bases unmatched: 6. DNA of the CDR3: TGTGCCAGCAGCCGACTAGCGAGCCCTACGCAGTATTTT. Translation: CASSRLASPTQYF.

In its sample, this clonotype was seen many times. This chain uses TRBV12-3 or TRBV12-4 with TRBJ2-4, with TRBD1 as a possible D gene (6 bases). This CDR3 has 15 residues. V gave up 5 bases and J gave up 1 base, with 12 bases separating them. The CDR3 is CASSPSDRAKNIQYF. Here the CDR3 DNA reads TGTGCCAGCAGTCCTAGTGACAGGGCCAAAAACATTCAGTACTTC.

The chain links TRBV7-6 to TRBJ2-2, with 7 bases fitting TRBD1. The V segment lost 5 bases and the J segment 0 bases; nucleotides outside the gene matches: 12. The CDR3 has 18 residues. CDR1 SGHVS and CDR2 FNYEAQ come from the germline V gene. The DNA for the CDR3 is TGTGCCAGCAGCCCTCGTCCCGGGACAGCTACGAACACCGGGGAGCTGTTTTTT. Translating it yields CASSPRPGTATNTGELFF.

There are many counts of this clonotype. This chain links TRBV4-3 with TRBJ1-3, with D unclear. Germline V lookup: CDR1 LGHNA, CDR2 YSLEER. The CDR3 extends over 15 amino acids. Trimming shortened V by 1 base and J by 5 bases, and 12 bases separated the two germline ends. CDR3 bases: TGCGCCAGCAGCCAAGCCCAGGTCTTGAGAAACACCATATATTTT. It is translated as CASSQAQVLRNTIYF.

This clonotype was seen at least ten times. CDR3 residues: CASSLVGQIPQYF. CDR3 nucleotide sequence: TGTGCCAGCAGCTTAGTAGGTCAGATCCCCCAGTACTTC. The rearrangement links TRBV7-9 to TRBJ2-4; D unresolved. Trimming took 1 base from V and 13 from J, leaving 14 bases between them. The length of the CDR3 is 13 residues. CDR1 is SEHNR, CDR2 FQNEAQ, per germline (reference sequence).

This clonotype was detected a few times. The genes are TRBV18 and TRBJ1-1; TRBD1 might be the D (5 bases). Germline CDR1 KGHSH, CDR2 LQKENI. The CDR3 is made up of 16 amino acids. Trimming removed 2 bases at V and 0 bases at J, with 13 bases between. Written as DNA, the CDR3 is TGTGCCAGCTCACCAGATGGGGGGTTCATGAACACTGAAGCTTTCTTT. Protein product: CASSPDGGFMNTEAFF.

J is TRBJ2-4 and V is TRBV20-1; D is perhaps TRBD1 (5 bases). The CDR3 consists of 15 residues. The V end lost 6 bases, the J end lost 8 bases, and 23 bases lay between the germline ends. CDR1 DFQATT and CDR2 SNEGSKA come from the germline V gene (reference sequence). The CDR3: CSAPNPGASQDIQYF. CDR3 DNA sequence: TGCAGTGCACCCAACCCTGGGGCATCTCAGGACATTCAGTACTTC.

The chain couples TRBV4-3 to TRBJ2-1, with a weak D call TRBD1 (6 bases). The V and J ends lost 0 bases and 2 bases respectively, with 11 bases between them. This CDR3 spans 16 amino acids. Germline lookup yields CDR1 LGHNA and CDR2 YSLEER. Here the CDR3 DNA reads TGCGCCAGCAGCCAAGATACAGGGTATCCCTACAATGAGCAGTTCTTC. Protein sequence: CASSQDTGYPYNEQFF.

This clonotype has at least ten counts. J is TRBJ2-2 and V is TRBV12-3 or TRBV12-4; 7 bases are shared with TRBD2. The CDR3 loop spans 15 amino acids. After removal of 5 bases from V and 1 base from J, the junction contained 4 bases not matched to a gene. Here the CDR3 DNA reads TGTGCCAGCAGTAAGGGACTACAGAACACCGGGGAGCTGTTTTTT. Protein product: CASSKGLQNTGELFF.

This clonotype was found a few times. The CDR3 nucleotides are TGCAGTGCAAGAACCCAACTTGCCACCGGGGAGCTGTTTTTT. It encodes CSARTQLATGELFF. The gene calls are TRBV20-1 and TRBJ2-2; D not certain. Germline V lookup: CDR1 DFQATT, CDR2 SNEGSKA (reference sequence). The CDR3 spans 14 residues. V dropped 6 bases and J dropped 4 bases, with 15 bases sitting between them.

V is TRBV29-1 and J is TRBJ1-3; 8 bases line up with TRBD1. The CDR3 runs to 16 residues. Germline V lookup: CDR1 SQVTM, CDR2 ANQGSEA. Losses at the gene ends were 5 bases for V and 0 bases for J; bases not matched to a gene: 9. CDR3 region: CSVSHYRGNSGNTIYF. The CDR3 bases are TGCAGCGTTTCTCACTACAGGGGGAACTCTGGAAACACCATATATTTT.

This clonotype appeared a few times. This rearrangement joins TRBV29-1 to TRBJ2-7; perhaps TRBD1 as D (6 bases). The germline V and J ends were trimmed by 2 bases and 2 bases, with 16 bases remaining between them. CDR3 length: 15 amino acids. The germline V gene has CDR1 SQVTM and CDR2 ANQGSEA. The CDR3 sequence is CSVESPGATTYEQYF. CDR3 nucleotide sequence: TGCAGCGTTGAAAGCCCAGGGGCCACAACCTACGAGCAGTACTTC.

This clonotype came up many times. The CDR3 region is CASSSSGQEDEQYF. For the CDR3, the DNA is TGTGCCAGCAGCTCCAGCGGGCAAGAAGACGAGCAGTACTTC. The rearrangement joins TRBV7-3 to TRBJ2-7, with D maybe TRBD2 (6 bases). The CDR3 runs 14 residues. Germline CDR1 is SGHTA and CDR2 is FQGTGA. V lost 4 bases to trimming and J lost 5 bases, with 15 bases between them.

This chain links TRBV27 with TRBJ2-7, with 7 bases that match TRBD2. From germline, CDR1 is MNHEY and CDR2 SMNVEV (reference sequence). Trimming at V came to 8 bases and at J to 1 base, leaving 8 bases not matched to a gene. This CDR3 is built from 14 residues. The DNA of the CDR3 is TGTGCCAGCGGACGACCGGGACTATCCTACGAGCAGTACTTC. Protein: CASGRPGLSYEQYF.

The chain recombines TRBV7-3 with TRBJ1-2, with D uncertain. CDR1 SGHTA and CDR2 FQGTGA come from the germline V gene. This CDR3 has 14 residues. V lost 4 bases and J 8 bases, leaving 17 bases between the germline ends. The CDR3 sequence is CASSSTTEPGGYTF. Here the CDR3 DNA reads TGTGCCAGCAGCTCAACGACCGAGCCTGGGGGCTACACCTTC.

The V and J genes are TRBV4-3 and TRBJ2-3, with D perhaps matching TRBD1 or TRBD2 (5 bases each). Germline CDR1 and CDR2: LGHNA and YSLEER. This CDR3 region has 13 residues. Trimming removed 3 bases at V and 5 bases at J, with 9 bases between. The CDR3 coding sequence is TGCGCCAGCAGCCAGGGGGAAAGAGATACGCAGTATTTT. Translation: CASSQGERDTQYF.

The chain employs TRBV7-3 and TRBJ2-7; 7 positions agree with TRBD1. The CDR3 runs 15 residues. Germline trimming cut 2 bases from V and 3 bases from J; bases unmatched to any gene: 7. Germline assignment: CDR1 SGHTA and CDR2 FQGTGA. The CDR3 nucleotides are TGTGCCAGCAGCTTAGGATCGGGACAGTTCTACGAGCAGTACTTC. This translates into CASSLGSGQFYEQYF.

V gene TRBV9 combines with J gene TRBJ2-7; D is perhaps TRBD1 or TRBD2 (5 bases each). V was shortened by 3 bases and J by 3 bases, with 16 bases between the two germline ends. This CDR3 is built from 15 residues. Germline loops: CDR1 SGDLS, CDR2 YYNGEE. The DNA of the CDR3 is TGTGCCAGCAGCGAACACCCCGGGGCCGGCTACGAGCAGTACTTC. Protein product: CASSEHPGAGYEQYF.

This clonotype occurred many times. The CDR3 reads CASSLTRQGSTDTQYF. CDR3 nucleotide sequence: TGTGCCAGCAGCCTCACACGGCAGGGCTCAACAGATACGCAGTATTTT. J is TRBJ2-3 and V is TRBV11-2; D perhaps matches TRBD1 (5 bases). This CDR3 spans 16 amino acids. CDR1 is SGHAT and CDR2 is FQNNGV in the germline V gene. V dropped 5 bases and J dropped 3 bases, with 18 bases sitting between them.

This clonotype has more than one count but fewer than ten. The rearrangement uses TRBV20-1 and TRBJ1-5, with 7 bases matching TRBD1. V lost 3 bases and J lost 4; bases outside the gene matches: 9. Germline lookup yields CDR1 DFQATT and CDR2 SNEGSKA (reference sequence). This CDR3 region has 15 residues. For the CDR3, the DNA is TGCAGTGCTAGGTTACAGGGGAGGGGGAATCAGCCCCAGCATTTT. The encoded protein is CSARLQGRGNQPQHF.

This clonotype was detected many times. The rearrangement links TRBV7-8 to TRBJ2-2, with 8 bases fitting TRBD1. The CDR3 has 14 residues. Germline lookup yields CDR1 SGHVS and CDR2 FQNEAQ. V dropped 10 bases and J dropped 5; count of bases not matched to a gene: 9. The CDR3, as DNA: TGTGCCATCCGAAGCAGGGGGCTAACCGGGGAGCTGTTTTTT. Its translation: CAIRSRGLTGELFF.

The CDR3 DNA sequence: TGTGCCAGCAGCCTCGCCTCAGGACAGAACAATGAGCAGTTCTTC. Translation: CASSLASGQNNEQFF. The J gene is TRBJ2-1, the V gene TRBV7-3, with a tentative D call TRBD1 (6 bases). The V end was cut by 5 bases, the J end by 5 bases, with 16 bases between. This CDR3 region has 15 residues. CDR1 SGHTA and CDR2 FQGTGA come from the germline V gene.

The V and J genes are TRBV5-5 and TRBJ1-5; no clear D. Germline V gene lookup returns CDR1 SGHKS and CDR2 YYEKEE (reference sequence). V lost 0 bases, J lost 5 bases, and 12 bases lay in between. The CDR3 loop spans 15 amino acids. The CDR3 region is CASSLGPAFHQPQHF. CDR3 bases: TGTGCCAGCAGCTTGGGCCCGGCCTTCCATCAGCCCCAGCATTTT.

This clonotype was found many times. The chain carries TRBV20-1 and TRBJ1-5, with TRBD1 matching 7 bases. Germline CDR1 and CDR2: DFQATT and SNEGSKA (reference sequence). The V segment lost 5 bases and the J segment 3 bases; nucleotides outside the gene matches: 13. This CDR3 region has 16 residues. In DNA form, the CDR3 reads TGCAGTGCTCGATTGGACTTGGGACAGATCAATCAGCCCCAGCATTTT. Translating gives CSARLDLGQINQPQHF.

The rearrangement uses TRBV29-1 and TRBJ1-1; the D gene is possibly TRBD1 (6 bases). This CDR3 is built from 13 residues. Germline CDR1 and CDR2: SQVTM and ANQGSEA. V was shortened by 6 bases and J by 7 bases, with 18 bases between the two germline ends. This chain's CDR3 is CSVRKQGYLEAFF. The CDR3, as DNA: TGCAGCGTACGGAAACAGGGCTATCTTGAAGCTTTCTTT. Based on the CDR3 plus reference TRBV29-1 and TRBJ1-1, the full variable domain is SAVISQKPSRDICQRGTSLTIQCQVDSQVTMMFWYRQQPGQSLTLIATANQGSEATYESGFVIDKFPISRPNLTFSTLTVSNMSPEDSSIYLCSVRKQGYLEAFFGQGTRLTVV.

This clonotype was seen more than once but under ten times. The V and J genes are TRBV18 and TRBJ2-1, with TRBD2 matching 9 bases. Germline CDR1 is KGHSH and CDR2 is LQKENI. The junction had 2 bases not matched to a gene; V was cut back by 2 bases and J by 6 bases. The CDR3 covers 14 residues. The CDR3 nucleotides are TGTGCCAGCTCACCAGGTAGCGGGGGCAATGAGCAGTTCTTC. Encoded protein: CASSPGSGGNEQFF.

The CDR3 DNA sequence: TGTGCCAGCAGCTTAGCGTCTTCAGGGGGGCCAGAGACCCAGTACTTC. Amino acids: CASSLASSGGPETQYF. The J gene is TRBJ2-5, the V gene TRBV7-2, with a tentative D call TRBD1 (7 bases). V shed 0 bases and J shed 4 bases, with 15 bases lying between them. Germline-derived CDR1 and CDR2 are SGHTA and FQGNSA. The length of the CDR3 is 16 residues. Based on the CDR3 plus reference TRBV7-2 and TRBJ2-5, the full variable domain is GAGVSQSPSNKVTEKGKDVELRCDPISGHTALYWYRQSLGQGLEFLIYFQGNSAPDKSGLPSDRFSAERTGGSVSTLTIQRTQQEDSAVYLCASSLASSGGPETQYFGPGTRLLVL.

This clonotype occurred a few times. Sequence at one end of the junction differs from germline and may be a read error. J is TRBJ2-1 and V is TRBV7-7; no clear D. Germline values: CDR1 SSHAT, CDR2 FNYEAQ (reference sequence). CDR3 length: 13 residues. The CDR3 DNA follows: TGTGCTAGCAGCACCGGTCTATACAATGAGCAGTTCTTC. Translating it yields CASSTGLYNEQFF.

The genes are TRBV20-1 and TRBJ2-1, with D perhaps matching TRBD2 (5 bases). The germline V and J ends were trimmed by 3 bases and 0 bases, with 12 bases remaining between them. The germline V gene encodes CDR1 DFQATT and CDR2 SNEGSKA (reference sequence). The CDR3 is 15 amino acids. This chain's CDR3 is CSASPMGSSYNEQFF. Written as DNA, the CDR3 is TGCAGTGCTAGCCCCATGGGGAGCTCCTACAATGAGCAGTTCTTC.